This T cell receptor beta chain was recorded in a study of CXCR3-negative and CXCR3-positive naive CD8 T cells. As for this clonotype: The antigen remains unidentified.

Points from the study as a whole: Similar levels of surface CD5 were seen between naive subsets; TCR strength was inferred from TRB CDR3 properties. Partial loss of CXCR3 expression followed cryopreservation; most assays used fresh PBMCs.

This CDR3 spans 17 amino acids. Germline V lookup: CDR1 SGHTA, CDR2 FQGNSA. Naive cells were sorted as CD45RO-, CCR7+, CD27+ and CD95-. The libraries of TRB cDNA were constructed through 5' RACE using UMI labels. TCRdb re-analyzed the 5' RACE reads; it lists each CDR3 protein once, without DNA. This sample's table reports fewer than 50,000 distinct CDR3 sequences. The sample was naive CXCR3- CD8+ T cells from blood. Sample subset: CD45RO-CCR7+CD27+CD95- naive CD8+ T cells lacking CXCR3 (TNR3-). This sequence originates from a human donor in good health. Some clones in this sample may be carry-over from other donors' samples. The chain employs TRBV7-2 and TRBJ2-7; TCRdb returns TRBD2, unconfirmable since there is no DNA. The CDR3 protein is CASSPSDFDRSSYEQYF.